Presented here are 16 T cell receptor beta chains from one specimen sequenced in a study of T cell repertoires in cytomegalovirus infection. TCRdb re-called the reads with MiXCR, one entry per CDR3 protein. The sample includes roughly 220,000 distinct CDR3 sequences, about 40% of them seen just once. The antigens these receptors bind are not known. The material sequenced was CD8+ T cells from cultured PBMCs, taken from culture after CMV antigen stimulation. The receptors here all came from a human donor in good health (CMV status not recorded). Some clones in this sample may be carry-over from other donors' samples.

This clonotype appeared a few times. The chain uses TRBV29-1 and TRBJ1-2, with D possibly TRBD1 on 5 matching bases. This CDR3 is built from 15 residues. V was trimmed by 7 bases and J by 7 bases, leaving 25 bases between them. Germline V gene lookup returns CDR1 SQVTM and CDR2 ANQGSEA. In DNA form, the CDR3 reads TGCAGCGCGCCGGACATCATGGGCCCTTATGGTGGCTACACCTTC. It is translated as CSAPDIMGPYGGYTF.

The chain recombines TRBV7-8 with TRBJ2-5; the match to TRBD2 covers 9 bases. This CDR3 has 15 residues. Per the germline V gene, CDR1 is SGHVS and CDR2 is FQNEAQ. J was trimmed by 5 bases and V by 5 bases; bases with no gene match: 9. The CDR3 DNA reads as TGTGCCAGCAGCCTGGGACTAGCAACTCACGAGACCCAGTACTTC. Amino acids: CASSLGLATHETQYF.

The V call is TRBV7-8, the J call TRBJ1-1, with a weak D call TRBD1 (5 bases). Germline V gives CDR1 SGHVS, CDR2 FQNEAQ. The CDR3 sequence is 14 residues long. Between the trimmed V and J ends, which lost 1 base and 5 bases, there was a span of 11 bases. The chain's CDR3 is CASSLEGTRTEAFF. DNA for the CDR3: TGTGCCAGCAGCTTAGAAGGGACGAGGACTGAAGCTTTCTTT.

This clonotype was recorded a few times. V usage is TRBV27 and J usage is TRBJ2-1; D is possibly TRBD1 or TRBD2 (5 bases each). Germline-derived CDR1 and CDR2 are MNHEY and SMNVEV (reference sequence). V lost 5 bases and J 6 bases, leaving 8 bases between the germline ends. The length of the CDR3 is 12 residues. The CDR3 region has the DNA TGTGCCAGCAGTATTGGGGGCAATGAGCAGTTCTTC. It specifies CASSIGGNEQFF.

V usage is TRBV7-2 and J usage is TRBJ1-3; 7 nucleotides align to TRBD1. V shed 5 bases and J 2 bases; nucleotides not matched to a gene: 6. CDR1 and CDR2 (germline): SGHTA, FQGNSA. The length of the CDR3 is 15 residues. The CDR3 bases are TGTGCCAGCAGCATGACAGGGTCAGCTGGAAACACCATATATTTT. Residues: CASSMTGSAGNTIYF. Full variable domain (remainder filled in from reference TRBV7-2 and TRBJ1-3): GAGVSQSPSNKVTEKGKDVELRCDPISGHTALYWYRQSLGQGLEFLIYFQGNSAPDKSGLPSDRFSAERTGGSVSTLTIQRTQQEDSAVYLCASSMTGSAGNTIYFGEGSWLTVV.

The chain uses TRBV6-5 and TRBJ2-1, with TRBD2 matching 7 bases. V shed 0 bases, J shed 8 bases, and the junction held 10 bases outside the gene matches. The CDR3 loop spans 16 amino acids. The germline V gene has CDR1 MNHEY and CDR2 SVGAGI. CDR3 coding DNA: TGTGCCAGCAGTTACTCCTGGCGGGAGAGTCCCGATGAGCAGTTCTTC. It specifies CASSYSWRESPDEQFF.

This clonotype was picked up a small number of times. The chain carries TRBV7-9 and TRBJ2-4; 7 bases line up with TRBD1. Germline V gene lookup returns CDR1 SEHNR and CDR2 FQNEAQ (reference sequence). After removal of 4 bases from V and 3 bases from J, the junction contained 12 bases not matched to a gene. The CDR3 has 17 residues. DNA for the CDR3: TGTGCCAGCAGCTCCCCGGCGCGCCAGGGGGACAAAAACATTCAGTACTTC. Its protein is CASSSPARQGDKNIQYF.

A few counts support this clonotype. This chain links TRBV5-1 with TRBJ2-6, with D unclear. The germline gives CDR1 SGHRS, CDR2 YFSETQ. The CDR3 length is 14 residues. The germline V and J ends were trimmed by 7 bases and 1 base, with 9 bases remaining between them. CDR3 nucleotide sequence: TGCGCCAGCGGCCCTCTGTCTGGGGCCAACGTCCTGACTTTC. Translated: CASGPLSGANVLTF.

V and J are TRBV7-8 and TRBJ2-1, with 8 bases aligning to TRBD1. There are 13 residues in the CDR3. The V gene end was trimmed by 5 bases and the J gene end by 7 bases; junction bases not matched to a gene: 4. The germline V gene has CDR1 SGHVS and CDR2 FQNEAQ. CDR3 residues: CASSRQGRNEQFF. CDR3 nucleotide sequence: TGTGCCAGCAGCCGACAGGGGAGGAATGAGCAGTTCTTC.

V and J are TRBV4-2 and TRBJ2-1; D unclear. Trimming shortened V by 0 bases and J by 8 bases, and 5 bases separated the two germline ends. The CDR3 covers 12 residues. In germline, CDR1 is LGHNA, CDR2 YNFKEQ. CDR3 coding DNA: TGTGCCAGCAGCCAAGATACTTATGAGCAGTTCTTC. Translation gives CASSQDTYEQFF.

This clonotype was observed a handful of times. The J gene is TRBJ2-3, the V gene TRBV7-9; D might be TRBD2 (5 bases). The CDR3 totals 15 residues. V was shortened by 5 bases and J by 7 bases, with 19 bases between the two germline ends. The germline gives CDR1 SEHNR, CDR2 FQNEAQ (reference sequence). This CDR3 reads CASSGLLPHRNTQYF. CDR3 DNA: TGTGCCAGCAGCGGACTGCTTCCCCATCGAAATACGCAGTATTTT.

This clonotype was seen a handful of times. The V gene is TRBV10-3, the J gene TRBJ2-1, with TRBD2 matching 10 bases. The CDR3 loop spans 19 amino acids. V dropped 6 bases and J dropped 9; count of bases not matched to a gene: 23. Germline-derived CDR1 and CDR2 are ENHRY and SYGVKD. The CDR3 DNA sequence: TGTGCCATCAGCAACAACAACATACAAGGGACTAGCGCGGGTCCTGAGCAGTTCTTC. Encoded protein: CAISNNNIQGTSAGPEQFF.

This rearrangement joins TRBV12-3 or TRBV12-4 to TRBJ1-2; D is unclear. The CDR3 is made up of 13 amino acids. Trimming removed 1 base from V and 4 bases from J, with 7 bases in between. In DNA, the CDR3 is TGTGCCAGCAGTTTAGGGCGGCCCTATGGCTACACCTTC. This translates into CASSLGRPYGYTF.

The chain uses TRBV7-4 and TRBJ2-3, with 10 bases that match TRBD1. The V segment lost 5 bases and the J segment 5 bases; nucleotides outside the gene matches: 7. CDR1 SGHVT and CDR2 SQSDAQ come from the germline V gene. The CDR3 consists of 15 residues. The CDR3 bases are TGTGCCAGCAGCCTCCGGGACAGGGGACAAGATACGCAGTATTTT. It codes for CASSLRDRGQDTQYF.

The CDR3 here is CASSAGLANTGELFF. As DNA, the CDR3 is TGTGCCAGCAGCGCCGGACTAGCGAACACCGGGGAGCTGTTTTTT. The chain links TRBV7-3 to TRBJ2-2; 7 positions match TRBD2. The CDR3 totals 15 residues. V lost 5 bases and J lost 0; bases outside the gene matches: 3. Germline V lookup: CDR1 SGHTA, CDR2 FQGTGA.

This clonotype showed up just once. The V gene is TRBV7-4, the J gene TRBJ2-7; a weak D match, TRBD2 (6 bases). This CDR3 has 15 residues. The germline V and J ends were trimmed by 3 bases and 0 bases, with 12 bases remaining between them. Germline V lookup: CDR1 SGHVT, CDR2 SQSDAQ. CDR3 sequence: CASSFPGLLSYEQYF. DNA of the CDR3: TGTGCCAGCAGCTTTCCGGGACTCCTCTCCTACGAGCAGTACTTC.